The 8 T cell receptor beta chains below come from one sample, sequenced in a study of TIL therapy for anti-PD-1-resistant metastatic lung cancer (dated by TCRdb to about 2021). Using bias-controlled multiplex PCR with the immunoSEQ v3 hsTCRB kit, the TCR beta CDR3 regions were amplified from genomic DNA. TCRdb holds this immuneACCESS table with in-frame rearrangements only. Some clones are missing; in checked studies, unresolved V genes explain under half, and the rest has no known cause. This sample has about 50,000 clones in its table, and 65% to 80% of those were observed once. 4.5% to 7% of the sample is held by the ten biggest clonotypes. Explained via the paper, the time point label denotes: pre-treatment sample, taken before nivolumab and TIL therapy. Baseline tumor samples were excised metastases, mostly pleural nodules or supraclavicular lymph nodes, from the same resection used to grow TIL.

The source was tumor tissue, collected at baseline. These receptor sequences come from a person between 25 and 80 years old with non-small cell lung cancer.

CDR3 in amino acids: CASSGVQGAYF. CDR3 DNA: TGTGCCAGCAGTGGAGTGCAGGGGGCATATTTT. The J gene is TRBJ1-3, the V gene TRBV2; 8 nucleotides match TRBD1. The CDR3 is 11 amino acids. Unmatched junction bases numbered 5, after V lost 4 bases and J lost 15 bases. The germline gives CDR1 SNHLY, CDR2 FYNNEI.

This clone is a singleton in its sample. The chain has TRBV19 and TRBJ1-1; 10 bases fit TRBD1. This CDR3 has 16 residues. The V gene's germline CDR1 is LNHDA and CDR2 SQIVND (reference sequence). The J segment lost 1 base and the V segment lost 4 bases, leaving 6 bases of the junction unmatched. The CDR3 coding sequence is TGTGCCAGTAGTACCGGACAGGGGGGCTCGAACACTGAAGCTTTCTTT. As protein: CASSTGQGGSNTEAFF.

The chain employs TRBV27 and TRBJ1-2, with D possibly TRBD1 on 6 matching bases. Germline assignment: CDR1 MNHEY and CDR2 SMNVEV (reference sequence). The CDR3 extends over 14 amino acids. Deletions cut 3 bases from V and 8 bases from J, with 16 bases between. The CDR3 protein is CASSLSGGAFGYTF. The CDR3 DNA sequence: TGTGCCAGCAGTTTGTCGGGGGGCGCGTTCGGCTACACCTTC.

The gene calls are TRBV4-1 and TRBJ1-1; D remains unclear. This CDR3 comprises 13 residues. The germline V gene has CDR1 MGHRA and CDR2 YSYEKL. The V end lost 7 bases, the J end lost 1 base, and 10 bases lay between the germline ends. The chain's CDR3 is CASIWAPNTEAFF. The CDR3 nucleotides read TGCGCCAGCATTTGGGCTCCGAACACTGAAGCTTTCTTT.

This clone was picked up one time. This sequence joins TRBV12-5 and TRBJ1-1; TRBD1 is a possible D gene (6 bases). The CDR3 is 13 residues long. The V gene's germline CDR1 is LGHNT and CDR2 FRNRAP. Trimming shortened V by 1 base and J by 4 bases, and 7 bases separated the two germline ends. The CDR3 nucleotides read TGTGCTAGTGGTTTGGGACAGGCCACTGAAGCTTTCTTT. This translates into CASGLGQATEAFF. The full variable domain, with the rest looked up from reference TRBV12-5 and TRBJ1-1, is DARVTQTPRHKVTEMGQEVTMRCQPILGHNTVFWYRQTMMQGLELLAYFRNRAPLDDSGMPKDRFSAEMPDATLATLKIQPSEPRDSAVYFCASGLGQATEAFFGQGTRLTVV.

This chain uses TRBV9 with TRBJ1-1; perhaps TRBD1 as D (5 bases). Germline V gene data show CDR1 as SGDLS and CDR2 as YYNGEE. Between the trimmed V and J ends, which lost 0 bases and 5 bases, there was a span of 11 bases. There are 14 residues in the CDR3. The CDR3 here is CASSVGGSTTEAFF. The CDR3 DNA is TGTGCCAGCAGCGTAGGGGGCTCTACGACTGAAGCTTTCTTT.

This clone has a single count. J is TRBJ1-1 and V is TRBV19; D is uncertain. CDR3 size: 13 residues. With 8 bases removed from V and 0 bases from J, the gap between germline ends came to 10 bases. Germline assignment: CDR1 LNHDA and CDR2 SQIVND (reference sequence). The CDR3 coding sequence is TGTGCCAGTGGCGACACCGTGAACACTGAAGCTTTCTTT. Protein product: CASGDTVNTEAFF.

CDR3 loop: CATVTGNTEAFF. CDR3 in DNA: TGTGCCACCGTGACGGGAAACACTGAAGCTTTCTTT. This chain uses TRBV28 with TRBJ1-1; D is uncertain. The CDR3 consists of 12 residues. Per germline, CDR1 MDHEN and CDR2 SYDVKM. V shed 10 bases and J shed 2 bases, with 11 bases lying between them.